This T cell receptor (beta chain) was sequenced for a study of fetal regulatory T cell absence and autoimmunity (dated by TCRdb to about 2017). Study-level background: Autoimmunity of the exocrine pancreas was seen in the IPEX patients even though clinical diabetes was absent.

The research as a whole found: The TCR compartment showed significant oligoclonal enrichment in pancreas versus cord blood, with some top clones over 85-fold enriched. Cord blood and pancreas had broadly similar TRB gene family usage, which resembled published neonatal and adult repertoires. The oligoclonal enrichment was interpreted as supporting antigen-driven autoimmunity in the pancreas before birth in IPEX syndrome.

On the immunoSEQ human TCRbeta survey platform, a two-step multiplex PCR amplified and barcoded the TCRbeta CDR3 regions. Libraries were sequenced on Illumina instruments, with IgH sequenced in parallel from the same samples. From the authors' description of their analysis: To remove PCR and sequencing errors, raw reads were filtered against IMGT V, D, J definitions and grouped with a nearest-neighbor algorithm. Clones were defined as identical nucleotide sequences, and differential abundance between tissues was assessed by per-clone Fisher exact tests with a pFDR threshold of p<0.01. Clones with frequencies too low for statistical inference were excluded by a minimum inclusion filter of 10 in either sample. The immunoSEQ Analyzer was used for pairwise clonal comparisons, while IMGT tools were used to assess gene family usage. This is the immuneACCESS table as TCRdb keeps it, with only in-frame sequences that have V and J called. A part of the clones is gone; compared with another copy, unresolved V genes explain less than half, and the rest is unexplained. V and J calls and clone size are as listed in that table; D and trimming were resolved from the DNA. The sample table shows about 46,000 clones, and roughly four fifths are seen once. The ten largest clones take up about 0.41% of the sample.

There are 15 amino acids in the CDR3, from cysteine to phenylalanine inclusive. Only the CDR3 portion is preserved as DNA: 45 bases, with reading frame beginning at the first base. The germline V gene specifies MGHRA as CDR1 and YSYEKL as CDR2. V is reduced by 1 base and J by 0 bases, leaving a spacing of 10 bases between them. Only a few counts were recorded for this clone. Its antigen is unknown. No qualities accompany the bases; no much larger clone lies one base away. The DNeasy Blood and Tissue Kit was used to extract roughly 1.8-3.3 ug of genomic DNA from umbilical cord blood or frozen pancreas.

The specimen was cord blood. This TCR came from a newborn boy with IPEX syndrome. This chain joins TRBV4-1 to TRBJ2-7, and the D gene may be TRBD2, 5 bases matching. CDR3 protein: CASSQGGLSSYEQYF. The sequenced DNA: TGCGCCAGCAGCCAAGGAGGGTTAAGCTCCTACGAGCAGTACTTC.